This T cell receptor beta chain originates from a study of blood T cell repertoires in COVID-19. Study details: Acute and convalescent COVID-19 samples came from the United States, Italy and Spain. T cells, B-cell-depleted T cells, or PBMCs provided the cDNA or gDNA that served as material.

Original processing notes: Amplification with reference gene primers provided the estimates of nucleated cell counts. Clones were read by immunoSEQ multiplex PCR, and TCRdb kept only the in-frame ones, dropping some. Clone size and V and J calls were adopted from that table, with D and trimming inferred from the DNA. This sample has 180,000 or so clones, with about 88% found just once. Per germline, CDR1 SGHRS and CDR2 YFSETQ. CDR3 size: 15 residues. V was cut by 4 bases and J by 5 bases, with 15 bases left in between. Sequencing used peripheral blood. The sequence was collected from a woman over 75 in a cohort sampled during active or convalescent COVID-19. The chain carries TRBV5-1 and TRBJ1-4, with TRBD1 as a possible D gene (6 bases). Written as DNA, the CDR3 is TGCGCCAGCAGCAAGGGGGACGGACGAAATGAAAAACTGTTTTTT. It yields the protein CASSKGDGRNEKLFF.